Following are 22 T cell receptor beta chains from one sample sequenced in a study of cytomegalovirus exposure and HLA in healthy donors. This PCR relied on a set of 60 Vbeta primers and 13 Jbeta primers. The method was immunoSEQ multiplex PCR; TCRdb's version includes in-frame clones alone and lacks a portion of them. The sample contains some 200,000 clones, about four fifths of which appear only once. What was sequenced was PBMCs. The receptors here all came from a girl aged 5-17 years in good health and CMV-seropositive.

The chain has TRBV25-1 and TRBJ1-1, with 7 bases fitting TRBD1. J was trimmed by 6 bases and V by 5 bases; bases with no gene match: 9. The CDR3 spans 14 residues. Germline lookup yields CDR1 MGHDK and CDR2 SYGVNS. In DNA, the CDR3 is TGTGCCAGCAGTTCGACAGGGAGAGGCCCTGAAGCTTTCTTT. Protein sequence: CASSSTGRGPEAFF.

The chain joins TRBV9 to TRBJ1-2; TRBD1 is a possible D gene (5 bases). This CDR3 comprises 15 residues. The ends were cut back, 0 bases at V and 3 bases at J, with 12 bases in the middle. The V gene's germline CDR1 is SGDLS and CDR2 YYNGEE. CDR3 sequence reads: CASSVEEGAYYGYTF. In DNA, the CDR3 is TGTGCCAGCAGCGTAGAAGAAGGGGCCTACTATGGCTACACCTTC.

This clone has only a few counts. CDR3 amino acids: CASSEPLAGGRKQYF. The CDR3 bases are TGTGCCAGCAGTGAACCCCTCGCCGGGGGAAGGAAGCAGTACTTC. V is TRBV25-1 and J is TRBJ2-7; tentative D call: TRBD2 (6 bases). The germline V gene encodes CDR1 MGHDK and CDR2 SYGVNS. The V gene lost 2 bases and the J gene lost 8 bases, with 19 bases spanning the gap. The CDR3 spans 15 residues.

The V and J genes are TRBV7-9 and TRBJ2-7; D is possibly TRBD1 (6 bases). The CDR3 totals 12 residues. The germline V and J ends were trimmed by 5 bases and 7 bases, with 12 bases remaining between them. The V gene's germline CDR1 is SEHNR and CDR2 FQNEAQ (reference sequence). The CDR3 region has the DNA TGTGCCAGCAGCCAATACGGACAGGAGCAGTACTTC. Protein sequence: CASSQYGQEQYF.

The rearrangement links TRBV13 to TRBJ2-5, with a weak D call TRBD2 (5 bases). From germline, CDR1 is PRHDT and CDR2 FYEKMQ (reference sequence). The CDR3 length is 15 residues. Trimming removed 5 bases from V and 7 bases from J, with 20 bases in between. CDR3 in DNA: TGTGCCAGCAGCCCCTCGGCGGGCCATCCGCGGACCCAGTACTTC. This codes for CASSPSAGHPRTQYF.

The V gene is TRBV6-6, the J gene TRBJ1-1; D may be TRBD1 (6 bases). Deletions cut 2 bases from V and 4 bases from J, with 8 bases between. This CDR3 spans 13 amino acids. Germline values: CDR1 MNHNY, CDR2 SVGAGI (reference sequence). This chain's CDR3 is CASSYKGVTEAFF. The CDR3 DNA sequence: TGTGCCAGCAGTTACAAGGGGGTCACTGAAGCTTTCTTT.

This clone occurred once. This chain uses TRBV5-4 with TRBJ2-2; D may be TRBD1 (5 bases). The CDR3 runs 14 residues. V lost 1 base, J lost 2 bases, and 6 bases lay in between. CDR1 SGHNT and CDR2 YYREEE come from the germline V gene (reference sequence). The CDR3 here is CASSLWGNTGELFF. The DNA of the CDR3 is TGTGCCAGCAGCTTGTGGGGCAACACCGGGGAGCTGTTTTTT.

This clone occurred a few times. This chain joins TRBV23-1 and TRBJ2-7; perhaps TRBD1 as D (6 bases). TRBV23-1 is reported as an ORF; its role is uncertain. The CDR3 length is 17 residues. The ends were cut back, 6 bases at V and 2 bases at J, with 23 bases in the middle. CDR3 sequence: CASRPAQLGHFTYEQYF. The CDR3 nucleotides read TGCGCCAGCAGACCTGCCCAATTGGGACATTTTACCTACGAGCAGTACTTC.

The chain uses TRBV5-6 and TRBJ1-1; 8 nucleotides agree with TRBD1. CDR1 SGHDT and CDR2 YYEEEE come from the germline V gene. Unmatched junction bases numbered 6, after V lost 3 bases and J lost 5 bases. This CDR3 has 14 amino acids. For the CDR3, the DNA is TGTGCCAGCAGCTCGGCGGACAGGGCAACTGAAGCTTTCTTT. The encoded protein is CASSSADRATEAFF.

J is TRBJ2-1 and V is TRBV6-1, with D possibly matching TRBD1 (6 bases). V lost 6 bases to trimming and J lost 9 bases, with 18 bases between them. The CDR3 contains 14 residues. Per germline, CDR1 MNHNS and CDR2 SASEGT. CDR3 loop: CASRESNPQGEQFF. The DNA of the CDR3 is TGTGCCAGCAGGGAAAGTAATCCACAGGGTGAGCAGTTCTTC.

This clone has only a few counts. CDR3 protein: CASSARQGGYTF. The CDR3 DNA sequence: TGTGCCAGTAGTGCTCGACAGGGTGGCTACACCTTC. This chain connects TRBV19 to TRBJ1-2, with 7 bases that match TRBD1. CDR1 is LNHDA and CDR2 is SQIVND in the germline V gene (reference sequence). This CDR3 has 12 amino acids. Trimming took 5 bases from V and 7 from J; bases not matched to a gene: 4.

This clone was picked up one time. This sequence joins TRBV9 and TRBJ2-3; TRBD2 might be the D (5 bases). Germline V gene lookup returns CDR1 SGDLS and CDR2 YYNGEE. This CDR3 has 14 residues. Trimming removed 0 bases at V and 5 bases at J, with 10 bases between. The CDR3 spells CASSVAGRGDTQYF. As DNA, the CDR3 is TGTGCCAGCAGCGTAGCGGGGAGAGGAGATACGCAGTATTTT.

This clone was seen a few times. V gene TRBV5-6 combines with J gene TRBJ2-7; TRBD2 is a possible D gene (5 bases). This CDR3 region has 14 residues. V lost 0 bases and J 6 bases, leaving 13 bases between the germline ends. Germline CDR1 is SGHDT and CDR2 is YYEEEE. CDR3 region: CASSLGPQSGEQYF. The CDR3 nucleotides are TGTGCCAGCAGCTTGGGTCCGCAAAGCGGCGAGCAGTACTTC.

The genes are TRBV5-4 and TRBJ1-2; D ambiguous. The CDR3 has 14 residues. CDR1 and CDR2 from the germline V gene are SGHNT and YYREEE (reference sequence). With 2 bases removed from V and 3 bases from J, the gap between germline ends came to 11 bases. CDR3 residues: CASSLRGWDYGYTF. CDR3 sequence (DNA): TGTGCCAGCAGCTTAAGAGGGTGGGACTATGGCTACACCTTC.

The chain uses TRBV4-3 and TRBJ2-6; 10 bases match TRBD1. Germline V gene sequence: CDR1 LGHNA, CDR2 YSLEER. The CDR3 is 19 residues long. V shed 3 bases, J shed 2 bases, and the junction held 10 bases outside the gene matches. For the CDR3, the DNA is TGCGCCAGCAGCCAGGACCGGAGACAGGGGGCCCCTGGGGCCAACGTCCTGACTTTC. Protein sequence: CASSQDRRQGAPGANVLTF.

Ten or more counts support this clone. V is TRBV6-5 and J is TRBJ2-7; a weak D match, TRBD2 (6 bases). Germline V CDR1 and CDR2: MNHEY, SVGAGI. The V end was cut by 6 bases, the J end by 2 bases, with 17 bases between. This CDR3 has 15 residues. The CDR3 loop is CASSLGLEGTYEQYF. Written as DNA, the CDR3 is TGTGCCAGCAGCCTGGGGTTGGAGGGAACCTACGAGCAGTACTTC.

V usage is TRBV5-1 and J usage is TRBJ2-3, with TRBD2 matching 11 bases. The CDR3 is 15 amino acids. V gave up 5 bases and J gave up 4 bases; unmatched junction bases: 6. CDR1 and CDR2 (germline): SGHRS, YFSETQ. CDR3 sequence (DNA): TGCGCCAGCAGGGTAGCGGGGGGGCCGTCAGATACGCAGTATTTT. It yields the protein CASRVAGGPSDTQYF. The full variable domain, completed using reference TRBV5-1 and TRBJ2-3, is KAGVTQTPRYLIKTRGQQVTLSCSPISGHRSVSWYQQTPGQGLQFLFEYFSETQRNKGNFPGRFSGRQFSNSRSEMNVSTLELGDSALYLCASRVAGGPSDTQYFGPGTRLTVL.

The rearrangement uses TRBV23-1 and TRBJ2-7; 7 bases align to TRBD1. TRBV23-1 is placed among ORFs of uncertain function. Trimming removed 9 bases from V and 6 bases from J; junction bases left unmatched: 5. The CDR3 sequence is 11 residues long. CDR3 region: CARRTGSEQYF. In nucleotides, the CDR3 is TGCGCCAGACGGACAGGCAGCGAGCAGTACTTC.

V and J are TRBV9 and TRBJ2-7, with D possibly being TRBD2 (7 bases). CDR3 length: 14 amino acids. Per germline, CDR1 SGDLS and CDR2 YYNGEE. Trimming stripped 4 bases from V and 2 bases from J, with 13 bases between. This CDR3 reads CASSLGGGTYEQYF. DNA of the CDR3: TGTGCCAGCAGCTTGGGAGGGGGTACCTACGAGCAGTACTTC.

V gene TRBV6-1 combines with J gene TRBJ2-1; TRBD1 might be the D (6 bases). V gave up 7 bases and J gave up 4 bases, with 14 bases separating them. This CDR3 region has 14 residues. Germline V CDR1 and CDR2: MNHNS, SASEGT. The CDR3 region has the DNA TGTGCCAGCATCGGACAGAACTCTTACAATGAGCAGTTCTTC. Translating it yields CASIGQNSYNEQFF.

The genes are TRBV4-1 and TRBJ1-2; D remains ambiguous. V was trimmed by 0 bases and J by 6 bases, leaving 8 bases between them. This CDR3 is built from 13 residues. Germline V lookup: CDR1 MGHRA, CDR2 YSYEKL. CDR3 DNA sequence: TGCGCCAGCAGCCAAGAGAGGGAAAATGGCTACACCTTC. Protein sequence: CASSQERENGYTF.

This clone has a handful of counts. This chain joins TRBV2 and TRBJ1-2, with TRBD1 matching over 7 bases. Germline CDR1 reads SNHLY; CDR2 reads FYNNEI. Trimming cost V 1 base and J 4 bases; bases outside gene matches: 0. CDR3 length equals 13 residues. The CDR3 DNA reads as TGTGCCAGCAGTGAAGGGACAGGCTATGGCTACACCTTC. It translates to CASSEGTGYGYTF. The variable domain in full, completed from reference TRBV2 and TRBJ1-2, reads EPEVTQTPSHQVTQMGQEVILRCVPISNHLYFYWYRQILGQKVEFLVSFYNNEISEKSEIFDDQFSVERPDGSNFTLKIRSTKLEDSAMYFCASSEGTGYGYTFGSGTRLTVV.